This T cell receptor (beta chain) was retrieved from a study of blood T cell repertoires in COVID-19. The assay was immunoSEQ multiplex PCR, and TCRdb's table has in-frame clones only and misses some. Found here are around 97,000 clones, approximately 90% of them singletons; the top ten hold 3% to 3.5%. The CDR3 is made up of 14 amino acids. The V and J ends lost 10 bases and 4 bases, in that order; junction bases with no gene match: 9. Germline CDR1 and CDR2: LNHDA and SQIVND (reference sequence). The sequenced sample consisted of peripheral blood. The J gene is TRBJ2-1, the V gene TRBV19, with 8 bases fitting TRBD2. The receptor comes from a man in his forties or fifties in a cohort sampled during active COVID-19. For the CDR3, the DNA is TGTGCCACACAGCTTGCGGGGGGATACAATGAGCAGTTCTTC. Translating gives CATQLAGGYNEQFF.